These 20 T cell receptor beta chains were all obtained from the same sample, sequenced in a study of T cells in localized non-small cell lung cancer (TCRdb year 2020). The method was the immunoSEQ multiplex PCR assay. Imported from immuneACCESS, the table was reduced by TCRdb to in-frame sequences with V and J called. These copies leave out some clones; in studies compared against another copy, an unresolved V gene accounts for under half, and the cause of the remainder is not known. The sample records 20,000 to 30,000 clones, 88% of which are singletons. Over 11% of the sample comes from the top ten. Sequencing was performed on peripheral blood, taken before any cancer treatment. The receptor source for this set is a female donor older than 55 with stage II squamous cell lung carcinoma.

The V gene is TRBV7-2, the J gene TRBJ2-3, with TRBD2 matching over 10 bases. V was clipped by 1 base and J by 4 bases; unmatched bases: 5. CDR3 length equals 16 residues. Germline CDR1 and CDR2: SGHTA and FQGNSA. The CDR3 spells CASSLEERGGADTQYF. In DNA form, the CDR3 reads TGTGCCAGCAGCTTAGAAGAGCGGGGGGGAGCAGATACGCAGTATTTT.

The chain has TRBV7-9 and TRBJ1-1; 9 bases agree with TRBD1. Germline values: CDR1 SEHNR, CDR2 FQNEAQ (reference sequence). The junction had 3 bases not matched to a gene; V was cut back by 5 bases and J by 8 bases. CDR3 length: 12 amino acids. The CDR3 is CASSLGTGEAFF. The CDR3 DNA is TGTGCCAGCAGCCTAGGGACAGGGGAAGCTTTCTTT.

The rearrangement uses TRBV7-8 and TRBJ2-1, with 7 nucleotides matching TRBD2. J was trimmed by 5 bases and V by 1 base; bases with no gene match: 8. In germline, CDR1 is SGHVS, CDR2 FQNEAQ. This CDR3 spans 16 amino acids. CDR3 residues: CASSLEWLADDNEQFF. As DNA, the CDR3 is TGTGCCAGCAGCTTAGAATGGCTAGCGGACGACAATGAGCAGTTCTTC.

A single count supports this clone. This CDR3 reads CASSLETGTSGSSSEQFF. CDR3 coding DNA: TGTGCCAGCAGCTTAGAGACCGGGACTAGCGGGAGTTCAAGTGAGCAGTTCTTC. The rearrangement joins TRBV13 to TRBJ2-1, with 14 bases identical to TRBD2. Germline CDR1 is PRHDT and CDR2 is FYEKMQ (reference sequence). With V trimmed by 1 base and J by 9 bases, 11 bases remained unmatched. The CDR3 runs 18 residues.

V and J are TRBV5-1 and TRBJ2-7; maybe TRBD2 (5 bases). Trimming cost V 0 bases and J 0 bases, with 7 bases left between them. CDR1 is SGHRS and CDR2 is YFSETQ in the germline V gene. CDR3 length: 14 residues. The CDR3 spells CASSLDGDSYEQYF. CDR3 coding DNA: TGCGCCAGCAGCTTGGACGGGGACTCCTACGAGCAGTACTTC.

CDR3 region: CASSVLAGAQETQYF. CDR3 coding DNA: TGTGCCAGCAGCGTCCTAGCGGGGGCCCAAGAGACCCAGTACTTC. The V call is TRBV9, the J call TRBJ2-5, with 10 bases aligning to TRBD2. J lost 1 base, V lost 2 bases, and 2 bases had no gene match. Germline V gene sequence: CDR1 SGDLS, CDR2 YYNGEE. The CDR3 covers 15 residues.

The rearrangement links TRBV6-5 to TRBJ2-3; TRBD2 agrees at 8 bases. Trimming cost V 6 bases and J 7 bases; bases outside gene matches: 9. Germline V gene sequence: CDR1 MNHEY, CDR2 SVGAGI. The CDR3 length is 14 residues. CDR3 sequence reads: CASSQTGGGNTQYF. The CDR3, as DNA: TGTGCCAGCAGCCAGACGGGAGGGGGTAATACGCAGTATTTT.

This clone was seen once. V and J are TRBV7-2 and TRBJ1-5; D remains ambiguous. Trimming removed 1 base from V and 4 bases from J, with 17 bases in between. Looked up from germline, CDR1 is SGHTA and CDR2 is FQGNSA. The CDR3 consists of 17 residues. The CDR3 spells CASSLGPSAGGNQPQHF. CDR3 in DNA: TGTGCCAGCAGCTTAGGCCCCTCAGCAGGCGGGAATCAGCCCCAGCATTTT.

V gene TRBV28 combines with J gene TRBJ1-5; D is uncertain. Germline-derived CDR1 and CDR2 are MDHEN and SYDVKM. V was clipped by 2 bases and J by 5 bases, with 13 bases between them. The CDR3 contains 15 residues. The CDR3 DNA reads TGTGCCAGCAGTTTAGCTGGGATACCTTATCAGCCCCAGCATTTT. It codes for CASSLAGIPYQPQHF. Looking up the rest from reference TRBV28 and TRBJ1-5 gives the full variable domain: DVKVTQSSRYLVKRTGEKVFLECVQDMDHENMFWYRQDPGLGLRLIYFSYDVKMKEKGDIPEGYSVSREKKERFSLILESASTNQTSMYLCASSLAGIPYQPQHFGDGTRLSIL.

Written as DNA, the CDR3 is TGTGCCAGCAGCTTAGGGACAGGGGGTTTTATTTCGAACACTGAAGCTTTCTTT. This codes for CASSLGTGGFISNTEAFF. This chain links TRBV11-2 with TRBJ1-1; TRBD1 matches 10 bases. Germline CDR1 SGHAT, CDR2 FQNNGV. The trim removed 1 base at V and 1 base at J, leaving 9 bases unmatched. The CDR3 loop spans 18 amino acids. Combining the CDR3 with reference TRBV11-2 and TRBJ1-1 gives the whole variable domain EAGVAQSPRYKIIEKRQSVAFWCNPISGHATLYWYQQILGQGPKLLIQFQNNGVVDDSQLPKDRFSAERLKGVDSTLKIQPAKLEDSAVYLCASSLGTGGFISNTEAFFGQGTRLTVV.

V is TRBV7-8 and J is TRBJ2-5, with 7 bases aligning to TRBD1. Per the germline V gene, CDR1 is SGHVS and CDR2 is FQNEAQ. CDR3 size: 13 residues. V shed 4 bases and J 4 bases; nucleotides not matched to a gene: 3. CDR3 nucleotides: TGTGCCAGCAGCTCGGACAGGTCAGAGACCCAGTACTTC. This codes for CASSSDRSETQYF.

The chain has TRBV19 and TRBJ1-4; 7 positions match TRBD1. With 4 bases clipped from V and 5 bases from J, the junction kept 1 base outside the gene matches. The germline CDR1 and CDR2 sequences are LNHDA and SQIVND (reference sequence). This CDR3 has 13 residues. CDR3 amino acids: CASSKTGNEKLFF. Written as DNA, the CDR3 is TGTGCCAGTAGTAAGACAGGGAATGAAAAACTGTTTTTT.

V usage is TRBV27 and J usage is TRBJ2-5, with 9 bases fitting TRBD2. The last part of the DNA fits TRBJ2-7 better; the J call may be wrong. Germline CDR1 reads MNHEY; CDR2 reads SMNVEV (reference sequence). The CDR3 runs 15 residues. The CDR3 DNA reads as TGTGCCAGCAGCCCTGATAGCGGGGGAGCCTACGAGCAGTACTTC. Protein product: CASSPDSGGAYEQYF.

The V call is TRBV28, the J call TRBJ2-7; the match to TRBD2 covers 8 bases. Germline lookup yields CDR1 MDHEN and CDR2 SYDVKM. The CDR3 contains 15 residues. V shed 6 bases and J 3 bases; nucleotides not matched to a gene: 10. This CDR3 reads CASSPGGEEFYEQYF. As DNA, the CDR3 is TGTGCCAGCAGCCCCGGGGGGGAGGAGTTCTACGAGCAGTACTTC.

The chain has TRBV20-1 and TRBJ2-5; 7 nucleotides line up with TRBD2. V was clipped by 2 bases and J by 7 bases; unmatched bases: 1. This CDR3 region has 11 residues. In germline, CDR1 is DFQATT, CDR2 SNEGSKA (reference sequence). The CDR3 region is CSARLAGTQYF. DNA for the CDR3: TGCAGTGCTAGATTAGCGGGGACCCAGTACTTC.

The J gene is TRBJ2-2, the V gene TRBV7-3; D gene uncertain. This CDR3 region has 15 residues. Germline V gene lookup returns CDR1 SGHTA and CDR2 FQGTGA. V lost 3 bases, J lost 0 bases, and 8 bases lay in between. CDR3: CASSLGLTNTGELFF. The CDR3 DNA sequence: TGTGCCAGCAGCTTGGGCCTGACGAACACCGGGGAGCTGTTTTTT.

The chain combines TRBV6-6 with TRBJ1-6, with 9 bases fitting TRBD1. The CDR3 has 14 residues. Germline CDR1 reads MNHNY; CDR2 reads SVGAGI (reference sequence). V trimming: 6 bases; J trimming: 7 bases; junction bases outside the gene matches: 4. This chain's CDR3 is CASRYRGQNSPLHF. DNA of the CDR3: TGTGCCAGCAGGTACAGGGGGCAGAATTCACCCCTCCACTTT.

The chain is built from TRBV19 and TRBJ2-1; D tentatively reads TRBD1 or TRBD2 (5 bases each). The CDR3 is 14 residues long. CDR1 is LNHDA and CDR2 is SQIVND in the germline V gene (reference sequence). Trimming removed 7 bases from V and 7 bases from J, with 17 bases in between. The chain's CDR3 is CASKSGHGVNEQFF. The CDR3 coding sequence is TGTGCCAGTAAAAGCGGACACGGGGTAAATGAGCAGTTCTTC.

The CDR3: CASTRGGQETQYF. Here the CDR3 DNA reads TGCGCCAGCACTCGGGGGGGCCAAGAGACCCAGTACTTC. V gene TRBV5-1 combines with J gene TRBJ2-5; 8 bases line up with TRBD2. This CDR3 spans 13 amino acids. Germline trimming cut 6 bases from V and 1 base from J; bases unmatched to any gene: 2. Germline assignment: CDR1 SGHRS and CDR2 YFSETQ.

J is TRBJ1-2 and V is TRBV28, with 9 bases identical to TRBD1. The trim removed 10 bases at V and 7 bases at J, leaving 7 bases unmatched. CDR1 and CDR2 (germline): MDHEN, SYDVKM. The CDR3 loop spans 12 amino acids. CDR3 coding DNA: TGTGCCATAAGGGGACAGGGTTTTGGCTACACCTTC. It yields the protein CAIRGQGFGYTF.